One sample yielded the 18 T cell receptor beta chains listed below, sequenced in a study of blood T cell repertoires in COVID-19. Clones were sequenced by immunoSEQ multiplex PCR, and TCRdb holds only the in-frame ones, with some missing. The table lists 80,000 to 85,000 clones, 84% of them singletons. The source material was peripheral blood. Receptors originate from a human donor in a cohort sampled during active COVID-19.

This clone was seen once. The chain couples TRBV5-1 to TRBJ1-2; 8 bases fit TRBD1. The V and J ends lost 4 bases and 8 bases, in that order; junction bases with no gene match: 10. The CDR3 has 14 amino acids. Germline loops: CDR1 SGHRS, CDR2 YFSETQ. CDR3 region: CASSVGDRLGGYTF. The CDR3 coding sequence is TGCGCCAGCAGCGTAGGGGACAGGCTGGGGGGCTACACCTTC.

The gene calls are TRBV2 and TRBJ1-3; D gene ambiguous. Per the germline V gene, CDR1 is SNHLY and CDR2 is FYNNEI. V was trimmed by 7 bases and J by 6 bases, leaving 19 bases between them. The CDR3 loop spans 15 amino acids. The CDR3 reads CASKMQSGFENTIYF. The CDR3 DNA reads TGTGCCAGCAAAATGCAGTCGGGGTTCGAAAACACCATATATTTT.

This clone is a singleton in its sample. V gene TRBV9 combines with J gene TRBJ1-3, with D tentatively TRBD1 (6 bases). V lost 0 bases, J lost 2 bases, and 12 bases lay in between. Germline CDR1 reads SGDLS; CDR2 reads YYNGEE. There are 16 residues in the CDR3. CDR3 nucleotides: TGTGCCAGCAGCGTAGCTCCCAGGGGCGCTGGAAACACCATATATTTT. Translation gives CASSVAPRGAGNTIYF.

The CDR3, as DNA: TGTGCCAGCAGCCAAGATCTTTCGCGAAATTGGGCCTTCTACAATGAGCAGTTCTTC. Protein product: CASSQDLSRNWAFYNEQFF. The V gene is TRBV4-2, the J gene TRBJ2-1; D gene unclear. The CDR3 loop spans 19 amino acids. Trimming stripped 0 bases from V and 3 bases from J, with 21 bases between. In germline, CDR1 is LGHNA, CDR2 YNFKEQ.

This chain connects TRBV28 to TRBJ2-6, with no clear D. This CDR3 is built from 14 residues. Per germline, CDR1 MDHEN and CDR2 SYDVKM. Trimming shortened V by 4 bases and J by 0 bases, and 4 bases separated the two germline ends. DNA of the CDR3: TGTGCCAGCAGTTCGGTCTCTGGGGCCAACGTCCTGACTTTC. As protein: CASSSVSGANVLTF.

This CDR3 reads CASSQDYSSGNTIYF. The CDR3, as DNA: TGTGCCAGCAGCCAAGATTACAGCTCTGGAAACACCATATATTTT. J is TRBJ1-3 and V is TRBV3-1 (or the pseudogene TRBV3-2), with D unresolved. From germline, CDR1 is LGHDT and CDR2 YNNKEL (reference sequence). The CDR3 length is 15 residues. Trimming took off 0 bases at V and 0 bases at J, with 6 bases between the two ends.

The rearrangement uses TRBV5-1 and TRBJ1-2; D is possibly TRBD1 (6 bases). The V end was cut by 0 bases, the J end by 4 bases, with 13 bases between. This CDR3 contains 15 residues. CDR1 and CDR2 (germline): SGHRS, YFSETQ. This CDR3 reads CASSLELGGSYGYTF. CDR3 DNA: TGCGCCAGCAGCTTGGAGTTAGGGGGATCCTATGGCTACACCTTC.

The chain links TRBV2 to TRBJ1-2; 11 bases line up with TRBD1. There are 15 residues in the CDR3. J was trimmed by 5 bases and V by 4 bases; bases with no gene match: 6. In germline, CDR1 is SNHLY, CDR2 FYNNEI. The CDR3 protein is CASSADRGRIYGYTF. DNA of the CDR3: TGTGCCAGCAGTGCGGACAGGGGGCGTATATATGGCTACACCTTC.

The sample holds one count of this clone. The chain combines TRBV9 with TRBJ1-1, with D unclear. The V end lost 2 bases, the J end lost 0 bases, and 5 bases lay between the germline ends. The CDR3 contains 13 residues. From germline, CDR1 is SGDLS and CDR2 YYNGEE. CDR3 loop: CASSVGMNTEAFF. The CDR3 DNA sequence: TGTGCCAGCAGCGTGGGCATGAACACTGAAGCTTTCTTT. The full variable domain, in which reference TRBV9 and TRBJ1-1 provide the parts outside the CDR3, is DSGVTQTPKHLITATGQRVTLRCSPRSGDLSVYWYQQSLDQGLQFLIQYYNGEERAKGNILERFSAQQFPDLHSELNLSSLELGDSALYFCASSVGMNTEAFFGQGTRLTVV.

This clone has more than one count but fewer than ten. The V and J genes are TRBV2 and TRBJ1-5, with D maybe TRBD1 (5 bases). The germline V gene has CDR1 SNHLY and CDR2 FYNNEI. V lost 1 base, J lost 8 bases, and 15 bases lay in between. This CDR3 contains 15 residues. In nucleotides, the CDR3 is TGTGCCAGCAGTGAAGGGAACCAGGGTTTTGAGCCCCAGCATTTT. Translating it yields CASSEGNQGFEPQHF. The complete variable domain, with remaining parts taken from reference TRBV2 and TRBJ1-5, reads EPEVTQTPSHQVTQMGQEVILRCVPISNHLYFYWYRQILGQKVEFLVSFYNNEISEKSEIFDDQFSVERPDGSNFTLKIRSTKLEDSAMYFCASSEGNQGFEPQHFGDGTRLSIL.

The chain carries TRBV9 and TRBJ2-7; TRBD1 matches 8 bases. With 3 bases clipped from V and 4 bases from J, the junction kept 6 bases outside the gene matches. CDR3 length: 14 amino acids. Per germline, CDR1 SGDLS and CDR2 YYNGEE. CDR3 sequence reads: CASSASGGRYEQYF. The CDR3 nucleotides read TGTGCCAGCAGCGCTTCAGGGGGCCGGTACGAGCAGTACTTC.

The chain employs TRBV15 and TRBJ2-1; 7 bases line up with TRBD1. Germline lookup yields CDR1 LNHNV and CDR2 YYDKDF (reference sequence). With 0 bases clipped from V and 10 bases from J, the junction kept 9 bases outside the gene matches. CDR3 length equals 15 residues. CDR3 in amino acids: CATSRDLDRASEQFF. For the CDR3, the DNA is TGTGCCACCAGCAGAGATCTCGACAGGGCGTCGGAGCAGTTCTTC.

CDR3 sequence (DNA): TGTGCCAGCAGTTTCAGAACCCCGCGGGAGACCCAGTACTTC. The encoded protein is CASSFRTPRETQYF. The V call is TRBV28, the J call TRBJ2-5; no clear D gene. Germline loops: CDR1 MDHEN, CDR2 SYDVKM. This CDR3 comprises 14 residues. V shed 3 bases and J shed 5 bases, with 13 bases lying between them.

The chain carries TRBV3-1 (or the pseudogene TRBV3-2) and TRBJ1-6; 7 nucleotides align to TRBD1. Losses at the gene ends were 3 bases for V and 10 bases for J; bases not matched to a gene: 12. Germline V CDR1 and CDR2: LGHDT, YNNKEL (reference sequence). This CDR3 region has 16 residues. CDR3 amino acids: CASSHFATGVGSPLHF. CDR3 DNA sequence: TGTGCCAGCAGCCATTTTGCCACAGGGGTTGGATCACCCCTCCACTTT.

The chain couples TRBV3-1 (or the pseudogene TRBV3-2) to TRBJ1-1; 9 nucleotides align to TRBD1. The CDR3 is 15 amino acids. CDR1 is LGHDT and CDR2 is YNNKEL in the germline V gene (reference sequence). The V and J ends lost 6 bases and 5 bases, in that order; junction bases with no gene match: 10. The CDR3 region has the DNA TGTGCCAGCAGTCCACAGGGGGCGCTGGGTACTGAAGCTTTCTTT. Translated: CASSPQGALGTEAFF.

The gene calls are TRBV27 and TRBJ1-5, with 7 bases fitting TRBD1. Germline V gene lookup returns CDR1 MNHEY and CDR2 SMNVEV (reference sequence). The CDR3 runs to 14 residues. V gave up 2 bases and J gave up 7 bases; unmatched junction bases: 5. CDR3: CASSLQGGPQPQHF. The CDR3 nucleotides are TGTGCCAGCAGTTTACAGGGGGGACCCCAGCCCCAGCATTTT.

The chain couples TRBV5-1 to TRBJ1-1, with a possible D match to TRBD1 (5 bases). The CDR3 contains 14 residues. V lost 7 bases to trimming and J lost 0 bases, with 13 bases between them. Germline loops: CDR1 SGHRS, CDR2 YFSETQ. This CDR3 is CASCQGGMNTEAFF. In DNA form, the CDR3 reads TGCGCCAGCTGTCAGGGCGGAATGAACACTGAAGCTTTCTTT.

This rearrangement joins TRBV5-5 to TRBJ1-3; D not certain. This CDR3 region has 15 residues. The V gene's germline CDR1 is SGHKS and CDR2 YYEKEE (reference sequence). V lost 1 base and J 0 bases, leaving 8 bases between the germline ends. The DNA for the CDR3 is TGTGCCAGCAGCTTGAACCAGTTCTCTGGAAACACCATATATTTT. This sequence encodes CASSLNQFSGNTIYF.